This passage covers 2 T cell receptor beta chains from one sample sequenced in a study of CD8 T cells in Susac syndrome. RNA totalling about 0.5 to 1 ug underwent reverse transcription with random hexamers. MiXCR was run by TCRdb on the immunoSEQ multiplex PCR reads, yielding one entry per CDR3 protein. The sample shows around 270,000 distinct CDR3 sequences, 89% of them seen only once. Sequences were obtained from CD8+ T cells from PBMCs. The receptors stem from a human donor with multiple sclerosis.

V gene TRBV2 combines with J gene TRBJ2-3; 12 nucleotides agree with TRBD2. Trimming removed 6 bases from V and 0 bases from J; junction bases left unmatched: 10. Germline assignment: CDR1 SNHLY and CDR2 FYNNEI. CDR3 length: 18 residues. The CDR3 protein is CASSFQTSGGSSTDTQYF. For the CDR3, the DNA is TGTGCCAGCAGCTTCCAGACTAGCGGGGGCTCTAGCACAGATACGCAGTATTTT.

CDR3 loop: CASTLGTGQRPQHF. The CDR3 region has the DNA TGTGCCAGTACCCTTGGGACAGGGCAACGGCCCCAGCATTTT. The chain is built from TRBV19 and TRBJ1-5, with 9 bases matching TRBD1. V shed 7 bases, J shed 9 bases, and the junction held 10 bases outside the gene matches. The CDR3 loop spans 14 amino acids. Germline-derived CDR1 and CDR2 are LNHDA and SQIVND (reference sequence).